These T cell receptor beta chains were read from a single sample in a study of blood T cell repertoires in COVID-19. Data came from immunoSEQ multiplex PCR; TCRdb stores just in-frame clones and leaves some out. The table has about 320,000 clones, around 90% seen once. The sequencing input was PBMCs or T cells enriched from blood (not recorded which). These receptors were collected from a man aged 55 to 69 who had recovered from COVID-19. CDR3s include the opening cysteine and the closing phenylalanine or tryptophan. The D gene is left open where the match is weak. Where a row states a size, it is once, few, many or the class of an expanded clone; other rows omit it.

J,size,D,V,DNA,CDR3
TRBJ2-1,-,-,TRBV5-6,TGTGCCAGCAGCTTGTTGATGGCAAGCTCCTACAATGAGCAGTTCTTC,CASSLLMASSYNEQFF
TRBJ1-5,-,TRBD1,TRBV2,TGTGCCAGCAGTCCTATACAGGGGGCTAATCAGCCCCAGCATTTT,CASSPIQGANQPQHF
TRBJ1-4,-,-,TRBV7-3,TGTGCCAGCAGCTTAACACCCCAGGGGAGTAATGAAAAACTGTTTTTT,CASSLTPQGSNEKLFF
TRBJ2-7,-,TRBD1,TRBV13,TGTGCCAGCAGCTCGAGACAGGGAACTACTGACGAGCAGTACTTC,CASSSRQGTTDEQYF
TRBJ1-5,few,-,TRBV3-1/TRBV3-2,TGTGCCAGCAGCCAAGATAGTAAGGGGAAGTTTTGCAATCAGCCCCAGCATTTT,CASSQDSKGKFCNQPQHF
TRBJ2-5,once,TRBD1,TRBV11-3,TGTGCCAGCAGCTTTACAGGGGCAGAGACCCAGTACTTC,CASSFTGAETQYF
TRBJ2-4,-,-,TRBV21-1,TGTGCCAGCAGCAAAGGGTTCGCGGTGGAAAACATTCAGTACTTC,CASSKGFAVENIQYF
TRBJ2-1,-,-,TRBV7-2,TGTGCCAGCAGCTTCACAGACTCCTACAATGAGCAGTTCTTC,CASSFTDSYNEQFF
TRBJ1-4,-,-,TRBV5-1,TGCGCCAGCAGCTTGGCTGGGCAGGGCGTAAAACTGTTTTTT,CASSLAGQGVKLFF
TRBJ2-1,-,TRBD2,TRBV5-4,TGTGCCAGCAGCTTGGGGGCGTCCAGCGGGAGGGCAAATGAGCAGTTCTTC,CASSLGASSGRANEQFF
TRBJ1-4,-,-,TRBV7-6,TGTGCCAGCAGCTTACGAACAGGGCTCGGTGAAAAACTGTTTTTT,CASSLRTGLGEKLFF
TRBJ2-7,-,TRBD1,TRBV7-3,TGTGCCAGCAGCCTAAGACAGGGTGAGGAGCAGTACTTC,CASSLRQGEEQYF
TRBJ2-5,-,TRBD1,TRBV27,TGTGCCAGCAGTTTACTCTTCAGGGGGAACCAAGAGACCCAGTACTTC,CASSLLFRGNQETQYF
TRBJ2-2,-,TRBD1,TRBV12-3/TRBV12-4,TGTGCCAGCAGTTTGTACAGGGGCGGGGAGCTGTTTTTT,CASSLYRGGELFF
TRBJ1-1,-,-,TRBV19,TGTGCCAGTAGTATAAAGAGTCAGGGCACTGAAGCTTTCTTT,CASSIKSQGTEAFF
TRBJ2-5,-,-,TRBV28,TGTGCCAGCAGTTTGTTAGAGGAGACCCAGTACTTC,CASSLLEETQYF
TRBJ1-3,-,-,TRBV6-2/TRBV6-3,TGTGCCAGCAGTTACCTCGCGGCAGGCGGGACCTCTGGAAACACCATATATTTT,CASSYLAAGGTSGNTIYF
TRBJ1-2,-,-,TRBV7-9,TGTGCCAGCAAGCCGGACGGACAGCTATGGGGCTACACCTTC,CASKPDGQLWGYTF
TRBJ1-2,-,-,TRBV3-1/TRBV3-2,TGTGCCAGCAGCCAAGCCAGGCGAATTAACTATGGCTACACCTTC,CASSQARRINYGYTF
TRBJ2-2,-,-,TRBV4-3,TGCGCCAGCAGCCAAGACTTGCGTTCCAGACGGAGCACCGGGGAGCTGTTTTTT,CASSQDLRSRRSTGELFF
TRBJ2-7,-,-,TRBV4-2,TGTGCCAGCAGCCAAGTGTGGCAGGGTAGCTACGAGCAGTACTTC,CASSQVWQGSYEQYF
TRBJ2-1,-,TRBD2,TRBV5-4,TGTGCCAGCAGCTCGACTCCTAGCGGGAGTAGGAGATATGAGCAGTTCTTC,CASSSTPSGSRRYEQFF
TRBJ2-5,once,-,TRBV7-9,TGTGCCAGCAGCTTTCTCGTCAGCCAAGAGACCCAGTACTTC,CASSFLVSQETQYF
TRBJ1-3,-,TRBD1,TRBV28,TGTGCCAGCAGTCCCTCAGGGGGGTCCATATATTTT,CASSPSGGSIYF
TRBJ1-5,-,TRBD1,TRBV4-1,TGCGCCAGCAGCCAAGAGGGACAGCGTGATCAGCCCCAGCATTTT,CASSQEGQRDQPQHF
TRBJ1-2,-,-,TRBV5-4,TGTGCCAGCAGCTTGTCCCTGACCACAGTTAACTATGGCTACACCTTC,CASSLSLTTVNYGYTF
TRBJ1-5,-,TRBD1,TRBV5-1,TGCGCCAGCAGCTCGGGACAGAATGGGAATCAGCCCCAGCATTTT,CASSSGQNGNQPQHF
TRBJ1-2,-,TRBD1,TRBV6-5,TGTGCCAGCAGCCCCGGACAGGGGTACTATGGCTACACCTTC,CASSPGQGYYGYTF
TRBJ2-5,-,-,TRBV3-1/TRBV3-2,TGTGCCAGCAGCCAAGACAGAGGGGAGACCCAGTACTTC,CASSQDRGETQYF
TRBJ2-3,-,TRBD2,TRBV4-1,TGCGCCAGCAGCCAACAAAGCGGGAGGGCCTTACGCTCAACAGATACGCAGTATTTT,CASSQQSGRALRSTDTQYF
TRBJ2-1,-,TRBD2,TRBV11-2,TGTGCCAGCACCGGGACTAGCGGGAGTAATGAGCAGTTCTTC,CASTGTSGSNEQFF
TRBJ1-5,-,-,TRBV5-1,TGCGCCAGCAGCTTTGGCAGCAATCAGCCCCAGCATTTT,CASSFGSNQPQHF
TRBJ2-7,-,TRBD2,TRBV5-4,TGTGCCAGCAGCTTGAGTCTACTAGCGGGAGACTCCTACGAGCAGTACTTC,CASSLSLLAGDSYEQYF
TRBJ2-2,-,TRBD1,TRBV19,TGTGCCAGTAGGAGGGGGCTGGCCGGGGAGCTGTTTTTT,CASRRGLAGELFF
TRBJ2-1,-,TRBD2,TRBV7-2,TGTGCCAGCAGCTTCCACTCCGGGACTACCTACAATGAGCAGTTCTTC,CASSFHSGTTYNEQFF
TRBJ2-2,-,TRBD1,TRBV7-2,TGTGCCAGCAGCTCCCAACAGGGGATCACCGGGGAGCTGTTTTTT,CASSSQQGITGELFF
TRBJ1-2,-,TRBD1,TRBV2,TGTGCCAGCAGTCATGAGACAGGGGGCTATGGCTACACCTTC,CASSHETGGYGYTF
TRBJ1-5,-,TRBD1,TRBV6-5,TGTGCCAGCAGTAGGGGGCCGGGTCAGCCCCAGCATTTT,CASSRGPGQPQHF
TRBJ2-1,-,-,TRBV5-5,TGTGCCAGCAGCTTGGACGGCGACTTCTACAATGAGCAGTTCTTC,CASSLDGDFYNEQFF
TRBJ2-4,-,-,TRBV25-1,TGTGCCAGCAACCAGCGGACAGCCTTAGCCAAAAACATTCAGTACTTC,CASNQRTALAKNIQYF
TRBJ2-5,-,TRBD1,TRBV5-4,TGTGCCAGCAGCTTCGCACAGGGGGTCGGTGAGACCCAGTACTTC,CASSFAQGVGETQYF
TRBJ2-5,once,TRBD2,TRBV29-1,TGCAGCGTTGCCGGGGGGCAAGAGACCCAGTACTTC,CSVAGGQETQYF
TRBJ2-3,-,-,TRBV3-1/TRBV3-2,TGTGCCAGCAGCCTTTATACAGGGTACACAGATACGCAGTATTTT,CASSLYTGYTDTQYF
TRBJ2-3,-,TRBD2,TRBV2,TGTGCCACCTCTCTGGGACTAGCGAGCACAGATACGCAGTATTTT,CATSLGLASTDTQYF
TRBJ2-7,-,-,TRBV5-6,TGTGCCAGCAGCTTGTTGCGGGACGTTTCCTACGAGCAGTACTTC,CASSLLRDVSYEQYF
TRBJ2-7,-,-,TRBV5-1,TGCGCCAGCAGCTGGGTTGGCGGGGAAACCTACGAGCAGTACTTC,CASSWVGGETYEQYF
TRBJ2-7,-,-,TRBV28,TGTGCCAGCAGTTTAACGGTCTACGAGCAGTACTTC,CASSLTVYEQYF
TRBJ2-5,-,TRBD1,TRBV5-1,TGCGCCAGCAGCTTGGGGACAGGCATGGAAGAGACCCAGTACTTC,CASSLGTGMEETQYF
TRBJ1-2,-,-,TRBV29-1,TGCAGCGCGCCGACCGCAGGGAACTATGGCTACACCTTC,CSAPTAGNYGYTF